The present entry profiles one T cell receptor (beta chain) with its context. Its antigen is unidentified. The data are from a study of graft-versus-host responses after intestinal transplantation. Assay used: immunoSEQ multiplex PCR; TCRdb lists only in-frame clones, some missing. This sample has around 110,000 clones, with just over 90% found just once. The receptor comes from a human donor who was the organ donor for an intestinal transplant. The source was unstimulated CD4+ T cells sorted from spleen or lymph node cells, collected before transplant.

The CDR3 spells CASRFTDRNTEAFF. The CDR3, as DNA: TGTGCCAGCAGATTCACGGACAGGAACACTGAAGCTTTCTTT. This sequence joins TRBV27 and TRBJ1-1; tentative D call: TRBD1 (6 bases). CDR3 length equals 14 residues. Trimming stripped 6 bases from V and 1 base from J, with 12 bases between. Germline-derived CDR1 and CDR2 are MNHEY and SMNVEV (reference sequence).